Listed here are 9 T cell receptor beta chains from one sample, sequenced in a study of T-cell reconstitution after alpha-beta-depleted transplantation in children. Preparation of the TCRbeta library was carried out with unique molecular identifiers. TCRdb redid the calling of the PCR reads with MiXCR, one entry per CDR3 protein. The sample consists of some 260,000 distinct CDR3 sequences, approximately 24% of them appearing once. Here the sequenced sample was PBMCs, mostly from graft donor cells, taken 360 days after TCRalphabeta/CD19-depleted stem cell transplant. These receptor sequences come from a female patient under 10 years old who had a stem cell transplant for congenital amegakaryocytic thrombocytopenia, so the T cells may come from the graft donor.

The chain is built from TRBV12-3 or TRBV12-4 and TRBJ1-5; the match to TRBD1 covers 12 bases. The CDR3 extends over 15 amino acids. The trim removed 3 bases at V and 13 bases at J, leaving 10 bases unmatched. The CDR3 DNA reads as TGTGCCAGCAGTTTTAGTGGGACAGGGGGCTGGTTGCAGCATTTT. Its protein is CASSFSGTGGWLQHF.

This clonotype was found many times. The V call is TRBV4-2, the J call TRBJ2-7, with D perhaps matching TRBD2 (6 bases). The CDR3 length is 17 residues. CDR1 is LGHNA, CDR2 YNFKEQ, per germline. Between the trimmed V and J ends, which lost 0 bases and 7 bases, there was a span of 22 bases. The CDR3 DNA reads TGTGCCAGCAGCCAAGATGTAATCGGCGGGGTCTTTAGGGAGCAGTACTTC. It translates to CASSQDVIGGVFREQYF.

The chain combines TRBV15 with TRBJ2-7; D is uncertain. Germline V gives CDR1 LNHNV, CDR2 YYDKDF (reference sequence). This CDR3 has 13 residues. Trimming took 4 bases from V and 5 from J, leaving 12 bases between them. CDR3 in amino acids: CATSTQTNNEQYF. The DNA of the CDR3 is TGTGCCACCAGCACCCAAACGAACAACGAGCAGTACTTC.

This clonotype was seen only a few times. The V call is TRBV20-1, the J call TRBJ2-3, with D perhaps matching TRBD1 or TRBD2 (5 bases each). Germline V gene data show CDR1 as DFQATT and CDR2 as SNEGSKA (reference sequence). V lost 1 base, J lost 6 bases, and 20 bases lay in between. The CDR3 length is 16 residues. The CDR3 loop is CSARVTPARWGDTQYF. DNA of the CDR3: TGCAGTGCTAGAGTCACCCCGGCTAGATGGGGGGATACGCAGTATTTT.

The chain is built from TRBV4-1 and TRBJ2-7, with D perhaps TRBD2 (6 bases). Looked up from germline, CDR1 is MGHRA and CDR2 is YSYEKL. The CDR3 is 16 amino acids. The V end lost 2 bases, the J end lost 2 bases, and 16 bases lay between the germline ends. The CDR3: CASSQNVASDTYEQYF. The DNA of the CDR3 is TGCGCCAGCAGCCAAAATGTGGCTAGCGACACCTACGAGCAGTACTTC.

The rearrangement uses TRBV27 and TRBJ1-2, with D tentatively TRBD1 (5 bases). Trimming stripped 5 bases from V and 3 bases from J, with 16 bases between. The germline gives CDR1 MNHEY, CDR2 SMNVEV (reference sequence). The CDR3 is 15 residues long. CDR3 in DNA: TGTGCCAGCAGTGCCTGGACAAGAGGCGACTATGGCTACACCTTC. The encoded protein is CASSAWTRGDYGYTF.

V is TRBV7-3 and J is TRBJ2-7, with TRBD1 as a possible D gene (5 bases). V was shortened by 1 base and J by 6 bases, with 13 bases between the two germline ends. Germline CDR1 and CDR2: SGHTA and FQGTGA. The CDR3 is 14 amino acids. The CDR3: CASSLKPTQGEQYF. CDR3 nucleotides: TGTGCCAGCAGCTTAAAGCCCACTCAGGGCGAGCAGTACTTC.

This clonotype has at least ten counts. V gene TRBV12-3 or TRBV12-4 combines with J gene TRBJ2-3; TRBD1 aligns across 10 bases. V was pared by 3 bases and J by 6 bases, with 3 bases of the junction left unmatched. This CDR3 is 14 amino acids long. This CDR3 is CASSFGTGADTQYF. The CDR3 region has the DNA TGTGCCAGCAGTTTCGGGACAGGGGCGGATACGCAGTATTTT.

This sequence joins TRBV15 and TRBJ2-7; 7 bases fit TRBD1. The CDR3 extends over 15 amino acids. The germline V gene encodes CDR1 LNHNV and CDR2 YYDKDF (reference sequence). Trimming at V came to 3 bases and at J to 2 bases, leaving 7 bases not matched to a gene. CDR3 DNA: TGTGCCACCAGCAGGCCCAGACAGGGCCCCTACGAGCAGTACTTC. Protein product: CATSRPRQGPYEQYF. The whole variable domain, remainder taken from reference TRBV15 and TRBJ2-7, is DAMVIQNPRYQVTQFGKPVTLSCSQTLNHNVMYWYQQKSSQAPKLLFHYYDKDFNNEADTPDNFQSRRPNTSFCFLDIRSPGLGDTAMYLCATSRPRQGPYEQYFGPGTRLTVT.